The clone carrying this TCR beta chain has more than one count but fewer than ten. TCRdb independently ran MiXCR on the 5' RACE reads; one entry per CDR3 protein. The sample lists approximately 60,000 distinct CDR3 sequences, 28% occurring once. Sequenced sample: tumor-infiltrating memory CD4+ T cells sorted from the breast tumor. This sample's subset: memory CD4+ T cells, CD4+CD45RO+CD25-. This TCR derives from a female donor with breast cancer.

The CDR3 DNA follows: TGTGCCAGCAGAGAGGGACAGTTTCAGCCCCAGCATTTT. Amino acid sequence: CASREGQFQPQHF. V usage is TRBV6-1 and J usage is TRBJ1-5; TRBD1 matches at 7 bases. The germline V gene has CDR1 MNHNS and CDR2 SASEGT. The CDR3 contains 13 residues. The trim removed 6 bases at V and 6 bases at J, leaving 5 bases unmatched.